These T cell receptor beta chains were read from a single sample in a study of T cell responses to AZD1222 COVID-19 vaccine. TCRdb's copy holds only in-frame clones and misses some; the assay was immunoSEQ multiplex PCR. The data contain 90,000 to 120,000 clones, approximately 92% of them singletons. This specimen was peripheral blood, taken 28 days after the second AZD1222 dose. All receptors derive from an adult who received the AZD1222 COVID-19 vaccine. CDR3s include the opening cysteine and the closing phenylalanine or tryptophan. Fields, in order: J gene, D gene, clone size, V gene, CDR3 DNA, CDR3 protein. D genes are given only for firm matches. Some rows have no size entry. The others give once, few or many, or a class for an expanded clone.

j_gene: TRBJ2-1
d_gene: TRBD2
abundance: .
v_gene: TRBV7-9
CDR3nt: TGTGCCAGCAGCTCACTAGCGGGAGGGGGAGATTCCTTGAGGAGCGAGCAGTTCTTC
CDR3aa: CASSSLAGGGDSLRSEQFF

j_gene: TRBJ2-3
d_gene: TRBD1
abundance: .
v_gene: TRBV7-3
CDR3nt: TGTGCCAGCAGCCCAGACAGGGGGAGCACAGATACGCAGTATTTT
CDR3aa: CASSPDRGSTDTQYF

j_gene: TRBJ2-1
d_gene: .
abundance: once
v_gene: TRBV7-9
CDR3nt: TGTGCCAGCAGCTCCGCCCAGTGGGAGCAGTTCTTC
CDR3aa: CASSSAQWEQFF

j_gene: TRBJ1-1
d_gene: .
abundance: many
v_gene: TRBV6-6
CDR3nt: TGTGCCAGCCTTACAGGGACGAACACTGAAGCTTTCTTT
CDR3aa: CASLTGTNTEAFF

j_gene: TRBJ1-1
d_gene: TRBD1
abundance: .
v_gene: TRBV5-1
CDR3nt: TGCGCCAGCAGCTTGGTTTTCACAGGGGATGTGAACACTGAAGCTTTCTTT
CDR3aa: CASSLVFTGDVNTEAFF

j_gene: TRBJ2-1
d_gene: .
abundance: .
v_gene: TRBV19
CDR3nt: TGTGCCAGCAGTATAGGAGGCGGGATAACCTCCTACAATGAGCAGTTCTTC
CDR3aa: CASSIGGGITSYNEQFF

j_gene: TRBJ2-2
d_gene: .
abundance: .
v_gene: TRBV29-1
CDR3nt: TGCAGCGCGTTACAGGGCGCAACAACCACCGGGGAGCTGTTTTTT
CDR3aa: CSALQGATTTGELFF

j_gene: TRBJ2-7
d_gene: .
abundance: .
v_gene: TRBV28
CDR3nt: TGTGCCAGCACGGCTCACAGCTACGAGCAGTACTTC
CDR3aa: CASTAHSYEQYF

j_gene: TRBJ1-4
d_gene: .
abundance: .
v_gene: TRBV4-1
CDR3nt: TGCGCCAGCAGCCTCAGGGCCGCAACTAATGAAAAACTGTTTTTT
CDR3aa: CASSLRAATNEKLFF

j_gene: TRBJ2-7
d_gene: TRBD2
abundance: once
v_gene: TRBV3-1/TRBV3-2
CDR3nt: TGTGCCAGCAGCCAAGACCCGGGGGGATGGTACGAGCAGTACTTC
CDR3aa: CASSQDPGGWYEQYF

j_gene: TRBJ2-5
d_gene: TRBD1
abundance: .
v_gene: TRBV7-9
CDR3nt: TGTGCCAGCAGCCAGGGACAGTTTAAGGAGACCCAGTACTTC
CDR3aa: CASSQGQFKETQYF

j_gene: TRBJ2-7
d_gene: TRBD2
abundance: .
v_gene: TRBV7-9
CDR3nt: TGTGCCAGCAGCTTAGCCCTAGCGGGGACCTACGAGCAGTACTTC
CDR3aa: CASSLALAGTYEQYF